The present TCR beta chain was sequenced within a study of cytomegalovirus exposure and HLA in healthy donors. Remarks on this clone: Its target is unknown.

The V gene end was trimmed by 4 bases and the J gene end by 5 bases; junction bases not matched to a gene: 1. Germline lookup yields CDR1 ENHRY and CDR2 SYGVKD. The CDR3 consists of 13 residues. Study results and caveats: Across donors, most TCRs were seen rarely, yet some public ones were widespread. Indistinguishable V segments such as TRBV6-2 and TRBV6-3 were excluded. Analysis was carried out at a later point, and it linked a missense DCLRE1C variant to TCR beta V- and J-gene trimming.

The PCR contained 60 Vbeta and 13 Jbeta primers. TCRdb keeps only in-frame clones here, not all; method: immunoSEQ multiplex PCR. Of some 150,000 clones listed, 74% are singletons. Input material: PBMCs. The chain carries TRBV10-3 and TRBJ2-2; 7 bases map to TRBD2. The clonotype originates from a young man in good health and CMV-seropositive. The CDR3 loop reads CAISGGGTGELFF. Here the CDR3 DNA reads TGTGCCATCAGTGGGGGGGGGACCGGGGAGCTGTTTTTT.